These 23 T cell receptor beta chains were all obtained from the same sample, sequenced in a study of T cell repertoires in cytomegalovirus infection (dated by TCRdb to about 2019). The sample's treatment or condition label, decoded: in vitro stimulation with specific CMV peptide epitopes to enrich CMV-specific T cells. The sample was run on an Illumina HiSeq 1500. TCRdb reworked the public reads: Q25 trimming with fastp, MiXCR clone assembly, productive beta chains retained. Records with the same CDR3 protein are collapsed into one entry carrying the most frequent genes and DNA. A total of some 700,000 distinct CDR3 sequences appear in this sample, around a third of them only once. The ten largest make up over 15% of the sample. The antigens for these receptors are not known. The starting material was cultured PBMCs, obtained from culture after CMV antigen stimulation. The receptors stem from a human donor in good health (CMV status not recorded). Some clones in this sample may be carry-over from other donors' samples.

This clonotype was seen a few times. The chain is built from TRBV19 and TRBJ2-1, with D uncertain. Germline CDR1 reads LNHDA; CDR2 reads SQIVND (reference sequence). CDR3 length: 14 residues. Deletions cut 6 bases from V and 6 bases from J, with 15 bases between. CDR3 DNA sequence: TGTGCCAGTAGAAACCCCCGGACCATCAATGAGCAGTTCTTC. Translating gives CASRNPRTINEQFF.

This chain connects TRBV12-3 or TRBV12-4 to TRBJ1-5, with D possibly TRBD1 on 5 matching bases. Trimming took off 5 bases at V and 0 bases at J, with 11 bases between the two ends. CDR3 length: 15 residues. CDR3 in DNA: TGTGCCAGCAGTCGGGGACTTAATAGCAATCAGCCCCAGCATTTT. Encoded protein: CASSRGLNSNQPQHF.

The gene calls are TRBV7-9 and TRBJ1-6; TRBD1 aligns across 10 bases. The germline V gene has CDR1 SEHNR and CDR2 FQNEAQ (reference sequence). After removal of 4 bases from V and 12 bases from J, the junction contained 15 bases not matched to a gene. This CDR3 has 17 amino acids. The CDR3 region has the DNA TGTGCCAGCAGCTCCTTTACCGGGACAGGGGTACGGGTACCCCTCCACTTT. Translating gives CASSSFTGTGVRVPLHF.

CDR3 protein: CASRRDRSSYNSPLHF. CDR3 in DNA: TGTGCCAGCAGAAGGGACAGGAGCTCCTATAATTCACCCCTCCACTTT. V is TRBV7-2 and J is TRBJ1-6; TRBD1 matches at 8 bases. J was trimmed by 0 bases and V by 6 bases; bases with no gene match: 4. The V gene's germline CDR1 is SGHTA and CDR2 FQGNSA. The length of the CDR3 is 16 residues.

This clonotype was detected a few times. The chain has TRBV4-1 and TRBJ1-1, with D uncertain. V lost 4 bases, J lost 0 bases, and 15 bases lay in between. CDR1 and CDR2 from the germline V gene are MGHRA and YSYEKL. CDR3 size: 16 residues. The CDR3 loop reads CASSPGRARMNTEAFF. The DNA of the CDR3 is TGCGCCAGCAGCCCCGGACGCGCTAGGATGAACACTGAAGCTTTCTTT.

This clonotype was observed a handful of times. The rearrangement uses TRBV6-1 and TRBJ2-7; 7 nucleotides agree with TRBD1. CDR3 length: 15 residues. V lost 2 bases, J lost 6 bases, and 10 bases stayed unmatched. The germline CDR1 and CDR2 sequences are MNHNS and SASEGT. The CDR3 loop reads CASSEQGQPGFEQYF. The CDR3 DNA is TGTGCCAGCAGTGAACAGGGACAGCCAGGGTTCGAGCAGTACTTC.

This chain connects TRBV7-2 to TRBJ2-3, with a tentative D call TRBD2 (7 bases). Deletions cut 10 bases from V and 2 bases from J, with 13 bases between. This CDR3 has 13 residues. From germline, CDR1 is SGHTA and CDR2 FQGNSA. CDR3 nucleotides: TGTGCCACCGGGGGGCGGTACACAGATACGCAGTATTTT. Translated: CATGGRYTDTQYF.

V gene TRBV10-2 combines with J gene TRBJ2-1; D perhaps matches TRBD1 (5 bases). Germline lookup yields CDR1 WSHSY and CDR2 SAAADI. This CDR3 has 13 residues. V lost 6 bases to trimming and J lost 7 bases, with 13 bases between them. The chain's CDR3 is CASRKGIANEQFF. For the CDR3, the DNA is TGCGCCAGCAGGAAGGGGATAGCAAATGAGCAGTTCTTC.

The CDR3 DNA sequence: TGTGCCAGTAGTTCCTTGGACAGCCGGGCCACTGAAGCTTTCTTT. It specifies CASSSLDSRATEAFF. The rearrangement joins TRBV19 to TRBJ1-1, with a possible D match to TRBD1 (6 bases). Germline V lookup: CDR1 LNHDA, CDR2 SQIVND (reference sequence). The CDR3 totals 15 residues. Trimming took 5 bases from V and 4 from J, leaving 17 bases between them.

The V gene is TRBV7-6, the J gene TRBJ2-7; no reliable D call. Germline V gives CDR1 SGHVS, CDR2 FNYEAQ. V dropped 5 bases and J dropped 6 bases, with 11 bases sitting between them. The CDR3 length is 12 residues. Written as DNA, the CDR3 is TGTGCCAGCAGCCCCCAGGCCGGCGAGCAGTACTTC. Translated: CASSPQAGEQYF.

V is TRBV7-6 and J is TRBJ2-1, with unresolved D. V was trimmed by 1 base and J by 2 bases, leaving 9 bases between them. Germline CDR1 SGHVS, CDR2 FNYEAQ. The CDR3 extends over 15 amino acids. The CDR3 nucleotides are TGTGCCAGCAGCTTAGATACTCACGCCTACAATGAGCAGTTCTTC. It encodes CASSLDTHAYNEQFF.

The sample holds a few counts of this clonotype. The chain has TRBV7-6 and TRBJ1-4, with no clear D. V lost 3 bases to trimming and J lost 7 bases, with 12 bases between them. This CDR3 is built from 14 residues. Looked up from germline, CDR1 is SGHVS and CDR2 is FNYEAQ. The CDR3 nucleotides are TGTGCCAGCAGCTTCGGAGATGAGAGTGAAAAACTGTTTTTT. Translation gives CASSFGDESEKLFF.

This chain joins TRBV15 and TRBJ1-5; 8 bases map to TRBD1. This CDR3 has 15 amino acids. Germline CDR1 is LNHNV and CDR2 is YYDKDF (reference sequence). The junction had 4 bases not matched to a gene; V was cut back by 1 base and J by 5 bases. CDR3 sequence (DNA): TGTGCCACCAGCAGAGGGACAGGGTTGGATCAGCCCCAGCATTTT. Its translation is CATSRGTGLDQPQHF.

This clonotype was picked up a small number of times. The chain is built from TRBV20-1 and TRBJ2-1, with 7 bases that match TRBD2. This CDR3 contains 15 residues. Germline V gene data show CDR1 as DFQATT and CDR2 as SNEGSKA (reference sequence). Losses at the gene ends were 0 bases for V and 0 bases for J; bases not matched to a gene: 2. For the CDR3, the DNA is TGCAGTGCTAGAGACGGCGGGAGCTCCTACAATGAGCAGTTCTTC. This codes for CSARDGGSSYNEQFF.

V usage is TRBV20-1 and J usage is TRBJ1-1, with D uncertain. The germline CDR1 and CDR2 sequences are DFQATT and SNEGSKA (reference sequence). V was trimmed by 6 bases and J by 1 base, leaving 12 bases between them. The CDR3 sequence is 13 residues long. CDR3 in DNA: TGCAGTGCCCATGATGGAGGGAACACTGAAGCTTTCTTT. Translated: CSAHDGGNTEAFF.

This chain uses TRBV19 with TRBJ1-2, with no clear D. Trimming pared 4 bases from V and 4 bases from J, leaving 22 bases between. The CDR3 runs to 17 residues. Germline CDR1 is LNHDA and CDR2 is SQIVND (reference sequence). The CDR3 DNA sequence: TGTGCCAGTAGTACCGACGGAGGTGCAATCAGATTCTATGGCTACACCTTC. Protein: CASSTDGGAIRFYGYTF.

This clonotype appeared a few times. This chain connects TRBV6-6 to TRBJ2-1, with 7 nucleotides matching TRBD2. Losses at the gene ends were 2 bases for V and 10 bases for J; bases not matched to a gene: 11. The CDR3 covers 15 residues. Germline V lookup: CDR1 MNHNY, CDR2 SVGAGI (reference sequence). Here the CDR3 reads CASSYMAGESAEQFF. The DNA of the CDR3 is TGTGCCAGCAGTTACATGGCGGGAGAATCGGCGGAGCAGTTCTTC.

In this sample, this clonotype turned up once. The V gene is TRBV28, the J gene TRBJ2-3; the D call may be TRBD1 or TRBD2 (6 bases each). Germline V gene sequence: CDR1 MDHEN, CDR2 SYDVKM. This CDR3 is built from 15 residues. Trimming pared 2 bases from V and 6 bases from J, leaving 15 bases between. The CDR3 spells CASSLARDISDTQYF. In nucleotides, the CDR3 is TGTGCCAGCAGTTTAGCGCGGGACATCTCTGATACGCAGTATTTT.

This clonotype was counted only a few times. The J gene is TRBJ2-5, the V gene TRBV7-8; a weak D match, TRBD1 (6 bases). Trimming removed 6 bases from V and 2 bases from J, with 13 bases in between. From germline, CDR1 is SGHVS and CDR2 FQNEAQ. CDR3 length: 14 amino acids. Written as DNA, the CDR3 is TGTGCCAGCAGTAGTTCGGACAGACAAGAGACCCAGTACTTC. Translating gives CASSSSDRQETQYF.

The chain uses TRBV29-1 and TRBJ2-7; D possibly uses TRBD1 or TRBD2 (5 bases each). Trimming took off 7 bases at V and 3 bases at J, with 10 bases between the two ends. Germline values: CDR1 SQVTM, CDR2 ANQGSEA. This CDR3 spans 11 amino acids. The CDR3 region has the DNA TGCAGCGGGGGGTCAGTCTACGAGCAGTACTTC. Its translation is CSGGSVYEQYF.

This clonotype was seen a few times. The chain links TRBV10-3 to TRBJ2-5; 9 bases map to TRBD2. The V gene end was trimmed by 2 bases and the J gene end by 3 bases; junction bases not matched to a gene: 7. CDR1 is ENHRY and CDR2 is SYGVKD in the germline V gene. The CDR3 sequence is 16 residues long. CDR3 DNA: TGTGCCATCAGTGAGAAGACTAGCGGAAGAGAAGAGACCCAGTACTTC. Its translation is CAISEKTSGREETQYF.

This chain joins TRBV6-8 and TRBJ1-4; D is ambiguous. Trimming left V 6 bases short and J 5 bases short, with 13 bases between. Germline V gives CDR1 MNHGY, CDR2 SAAAGT. The CDR3 has 14 residues. The chain's CDR3 is CASRRTGKNEKLFF. CDR3 bases: TGTGCCAGCAGGAGAACCGGCAAAAATGAAAAACTGTTTTTT.

The table lists this clonotype with many counts. This chain uses TRBV7-8 with TRBJ2-5; unclear D gene. Germline V gene sequence: CDR1 SGHVS, CDR2 FQNEAQ. This CDR3 is 13 amino acids long. V lost 1 base, J lost 4 bases, and 7 bases lay in between. The CDR3 DNA is TGTGCCAGCAGCTTAGGAATGCGAGAGACCCAGTACTTC. Its protein is CASSLGMRETQYF. The entire variable domain, with the rest obtained from reference TRBV7-8 and TRBJ2-5, is as follows: GAGVSQSPRYKVAKRGQDVALRCDPISGHVSLFWYQQALGQGPEFLTYFQNEAQLDKSGLPSDRFFAERPEGSVSTLKIQRTQQEDSAVYLCASSLGMRETQYFGPGTRLLVL.